The rows below give T cell receptor beta chains drawn from one sample of a study of human T cells and chemical hapten exposure. One entry per CDR3 protein results from TCRdb running MiXCR on the RACE reads. The top ten clones hold roughly 2.4% of a sample with 150,000 to 200,000 distinct CDR3 sequences, around 25% of them seen once. The sequences come from whole blood, collected in connection with sensitization to the hapten diphenylcyclopropenone (DPC). These receptors all come from a woman between 40 and 55 years old with alopecia areata. Some clones in this sample may be carry-over from other donors' samples. Both conserved end residues are part of each CDR3. Each record gives: J gene, clone size, V gene, D gene, CDR3 DNA, CDR3 protein. A D gene is named only where the DNA matches it firmly. Size tells how often a clone was seen (once, few, many) or the class of an expanded clone, and some rows leave it out.

TRBJ2-5	.	TRBV29-1	.	TGCAGCGTTGAAGATTGGGTGACGACGAAAGAGACCCAGTACTTC	CSVEDWVTTKETQYF
TRBJ2-1	.	TRBV29-1	TRBD2	TGCAGCGTTGTAGCCCCTGAGCGGGAGGTGTCGTTCTTC	CSVVAPEREVSFF
TRBJ1-1	.	TRBV20-1	.	TGCAGTGCTAGTGAGGGTAACACTGAAGCTTTCTTT	CSASEGNTEAFF
TRBJ1-2	few	TRBV29-1	.	.	CSVAQGTF
TRBJ2-1	.	TRBV4-1	TRBD2	TGCGCCAGCAGCCAAGGTGGTAGCGGGAGATACAATGAGCAGTTCTTC	CASSQGGSGRYNEQFF
TRBJ2-4	.	TRBV7-9	TRBD1	TGTGCCAGCAGCTTAGGGATTCCAGGACAGGGGTTAGCCAAAAACATTCAGTACTTC	CASSLGIPGQGLAKNIQYF
TRBJ2-1	.	TRBV29-1	.	TGCAGTTTTCTACCGGACTACTCCTACAATGAGCAGTTCTTC	CSFLPDYSYNEQFF
TRBJ1-3	.	TRBV2	.	TGTGCCAGCAGTGGAGGCAGGGTATCTGGAAACACCATATATTTT	CASSGGRVSGNTIYF
TRBJ2-2	few	TRBV4-3	TRBD1	TGCGCCAGCAGCCAAGGTCAGGGGGCGAACACCGGGGAGCTGTTTTTT	CASSQGQGANTGELFF
TRBJ2-1	.	TRBV12-3/TRBV12-4	.	TGTGCCAGCAGTTTAGTGGGAATCTCCTACAATGAGCAGTTCTTC	CASSLVGISYNEQFF
TRBJ2-1	few	TRBV20-1	TRBD2	TGCAGTGCCGTAGGACTAGCGGGAATCGGGCCGTACAATGAGCAGTTCTTC	CSAVGLAGIGPYNEQFF
TRBJ1-5	.	TRBV6-1	.	TGTGCCAGCAGGGGACGAACAGGGTACGCTGAGCAGCCCCAGCATTTT	CASRGRTGYAEQPQHF
TRBJ2-7	.	TRBV28	TRBD2	TGTGCCAGCAGTTCTGGAGGACTAGCTTCCTACGAGCAGTACTTC	CASSSGGLASYEQYF
TRBJ2-1	few	TRBV6-5	.	TGTGCCAGCAGTTACGTTGGGACGGGACACAATGAGCAGTTCTTC	CASSYVGTGHNEQFF
TRBJ2-7	few	TRBV29-1	TRBD2	TGCAGCGTTGAAGGAGGCGGGAGCTCCTACGAGCAGTACTTC	CSVEGGGSSYEQYF
TRBJ2-4	.	TRBV24-1	.	TGTGCCACCAGTGACAAGACTAGATCAAACATTCAGTACTTC	CATSDKTRSNIQYF
TRBJ2-4	few	TRBV29-1	.	TGCAGCGTTGAGACAGGCGCCAAAAACATTCAGTACTTC	CSVETGAKNIQYF
TRBJ2-1	.	TRBV6-6	.	TGTGCCAGCAGTTACTCGATCGATAGTCCCCCCATCTACAATGAGCAGTTCTTC	CASSYSIDSPPIYNEQFF
TRBJ1-2	.	TRBV12-3/TRBV12-4	TRBD1	TGTGCCAGCAGCCACCGGACAGGGTTCTATGGCTACACCTTC	CASSHRTGFYGYTF
TRBJ1-2	.	TRBV12-3/TRBV12-4	.	TGTGCCAGCAGTTTAAGGGACTCGAAGTTCGGTGGCTACACCTTC	CASSLRDSKFGGYTF
TRBJ2-1	few	TRBV6-2/TRBV6-3	.	TGTGCCAGCGGGCAGGGATGGGGCAATGAGCAGTTCTTC	CASGQGWGNEQFF
TRBJ2-3	.	TRBV28	TRBD2	TGTGCCAGCCATGCTCCTAGCGGGAGCTCATATTTT	CASHAPSGSSYF
TRBJ1-2	.	TRBV20-1	.	TGCAGTGCGGGCCGGGACCGAACTAACTATGGCTACACCTTC	CSAGRDRTNYGYTF
TRBJ1-5	few	TRBV20-1	TRBD1	TGCAGTGCTAGAAAACTCGGACAGGTGATAAATCAGCCCCAGCATTTT	CSARKLGQVINQPQHF
TRBJ2-2	few	TRBV7-3	TRBD1	TGTGCCAGCAGCTCAGGGGGAACCGGGGAGCTGTTTTTT	CASSSGGTGELFF
TRBJ2-7	.	TRBV28	TRBD1	TGTGCCAGCAGTTTTAACAGGGGGTACTACGAGCAGTACTTC	CASSFNRGYYEQYF
TRBJ2-1	few	TRBV9	.	TGTGCCAGCAGCGTAGAGGGAGATGAGCAGTTCTTC	CASSVEGDEQFF
TRBJ2-7	once	TRBV5-1	TRBD2	TGCGCCAGTGGTCTAGCGGGAAGCTCCTACGAGCAGTACTTC	CASGLAGSSYEQYF
TRBJ2-5	few	TRBV20-1	TRBD2	TGCAGTGCTAGGGCGCGGGAGGTTGTGGAGACCCAGTACTTC	CSARAREVVETQYF
TRBJ1-3	.	TRBV5-6	.	TGTGCCAGCAGCTTGTTTGGGGTTCAGTCTGGAAACACCATATATTTT	CASSLFGVQSGNTIYF
TRBJ2-7	many	TRBV29-1	TRBD2	TGCAGCGTTGGCCGGGCTAGCGGGAGATATTACGAGCAGTACTTC	CSVGRASGRYYEQYF
TRBJ2-7	few	TRBV28	.	TGTGCCAGCGGGCTGCCCGGGAGAGACTACGAGCAGTACTTC	CASGLPGRDYEQYF